One and the same sample provided the 18 T cell receptor beta chains below, sequenced in a study of monozygotic twins with inflammatory bowel disease. For each CDR3 protein, TCRdb gives one entry from its re-call of the 5' RACE reads, without DNA. Its listing shows around 450,000 distinct CDR3 sequences. The sample taken for sequencing was blood. The receptors here all came from a human donor with ulcerative colitis or Crohn's disease, or a healthy co-twin of an affected twin (not recorded which).

This chain links TRBV28 with TRBJ1-5; TCRdb calls TRBD1, which cannot be checked without DNA. The CDR3 spans 14 residues. Germline V gene sequence: CDR1 MDHEN, CDR2 SYDVKM. CDR3: CASSPARPNQPQHF.

The CDR3 is CSARLQGGGLSYEQYF. This chain connects TRBV20-1 to TRBJ2-7; absent DNA, TCRdb's TRBD2 call cannot be checked. CDR3 length equals 16 residues. The germline CDR1 and CDR2 sequences are DFQATT and SNEGSKA (reference sequence).

The chain has TRBV3-1 and TRBJ1-1. CDR1 is LGHDT, CDR2 YNNKEL, per germline (reference sequence). This CDR3 comprises 11 residues. The CDR3 loop reads CASSQPPEAFF. Full variable domain (missing parts from reference TRBV3-1 and TRBJ1-1): DTAVSQTPKYLVTQMGNDKSIKCEQNLGHDTMYWYKQDSKKFLKIMFSYNNKELIINETVPNRFSPKSPDKAHLNLHINSLELGDSAVYFCASSQPPEAFFGQGTRLTVV.

The V call is TRBV7-2, the J call TRBJ2-2; TCRdb's assignment of TRBD1 cannot be checked, as there is no DNA. The CDR3 consists of 16 residues. In germline, CDR1 is SGHTA, CDR2 FQGNSA. The CDR3 here is CASRLVGGGNTGELFF.

The rearrangement links TRBV5-6 to TRBJ1-4. This CDR3 region has 17 residues. Germline V gene sequence: CDR1 SGHDT, CDR2 YYEEEE. The CDR3: CASSPSFIDGVGEKLFF.

The V gene is TRBV7-2, the J gene TRBJ2-1; the D call of TRBD2 rests on TCRdb alone, since no DNA is present to check it. Per the germline V gene, CDR1 is SGHTA and CDR2 is FQGNSA. The CDR3 is 16 amino acids. CDR3 residues: CASSFLAGTSYNEQFF. The full variable domain, in which reference TRBV7-2 and TRBJ2-1 provide the parts outside the CDR3, is GAGVSQSPSNKVTEKGKDVELRCDPISGHTALYWYRQSLGQGLEFLIYFQGNSAPDKSGLPSDRFSAERTGGSVSTLTIQRTQQEDSAVYLCASSFLAGTSYNEQFFGPGTRLTVL.

V is TRBV5-1 and J is TRBJ2-2; TCRdb's D call of TRBD2 is untestable without DNA. The CDR3 length is 16 residues. CDR1 and CDR2 (germline): SGHRS, YFSETQ. Here the CDR3 reads CASSPGLAGVSGELFF.

The chain couples TRBV11-3 to TRBJ2-1; TCRdb's D call, TRBD1, is unchecked because there is no DNA. Germline CDR1 reads SGHNT; CDR2 reads YENEEA. There are 13 residues in the CDR3. The chain's CDR3 is CASSLEQGNEQFF.

The rearrangement joins TRBV14 to TRBJ2-1. Germline CDR1 and CDR2: SGHDN and FVKESK. The CDR3 contains 14 residues. CDR3 sequence reads: CASSPLQGNNEQFF.

The chain links TRBV7-3 to TRBJ2-1; TCRdb proposes TRBD2, but this gene call is untestable without DNA. The CDR3 has 20 residues. From germline, CDR1 is SGHTA and CDR2 FQGTGA. The CDR3 reads CASSLTPSGRDYTGLNEQFF.

This chain uses TRBV12-3 or TRBV12-4 with TRBJ1-6. This CDR3 region has 13 residues. The chain's CDR3 is CASSPNYGSPLHF.

The rearrangement joins TRBV6-1 to TRBJ1-6; the D call from TCRdb, TRBD1, cannot be confirmed without DNA. Per the germline V gene, CDR1 is MNHNS and CDR2 is SASEGT. This CDR3 has 14 residues. CDR3: CASSRDSLNSPLHF.

The chain couples TRBV7-3 to TRBJ2-3; TCRdb proposes TRBD2, but this gene call is untestable without DNA. This CDR3 region has 15 residues. The germline V gene has CDR1 SGHTA and CDR2 FQGTGA. The CDR3 here is CASSETSGGTDTQYF.

V is TRBV20-1 and J is TRBJ1-1. CDR1 is DFQATT and CDR2 is SNEGSKA in the germline V gene (reference sequence). This CDR3 has 13 residues. The chain's CDR3 is CSARRGGSTEAFF.

The chain links TRBV5-6 to TRBJ2-7; TCRdb reports TRBD2, a call that lacks DNA to check it against. Germline CDR1 reads SGHDT; CDR2 reads YYEEEE. The CDR3 is 15 residues long. The CDR3 is CASSSPGLAALEQYF.

This chain links TRBV7-2 with TRBJ2-1; with no DNA, the TCRdb D assignment of TRBD1 cannot be verified. The germline V gene has CDR1 SGHTA and CDR2 FQGNSA. This CDR3 is built from 16 residues. The CDR3 loop reads CASSSTTGGWGNEQFF.

The V call is TRBV15, the J call TRBJ2-6. Germline CDR1 reads LNHNV; CDR2 reads YYDKDF (reference sequence). The CDR3 consists of 16 residues. The CDR3 protein is CATSSWQAEGANVLTF.

V is TRBV10-3 and J is TRBJ1-5; lacking DNA, the TRBD1 call made by TCRdb goes unchecked. CDR1 and CDR2 from the germline V gene are ENHRY and SYGVKD. This CDR3 is 14 amino acids long. CDR3 region: CAISEDRGRQPQHF.